This passage covers 15 T cell receptor beta chains from one sample sequenced in a study of blood T cell repertoires in COVID-19. Sequenced by immunoSEQ multiplex PCR; TCRdb stores in-frame clones only, minus some. Seen here are around 150,000 clones, roughly four fifths observed once, and the top ten hold roughly 18%. The sequenced sample was peripheral blood. These TCRs come from a woman aged 80 or over with acute or convalescent COVID-19.

V is TRBV19 and J is TRBJ1-3; the D is unclear. CDR1 is LNHDA and CDR2 is SQIVND in the germline V gene (reference sequence). V lost 3 bases and J lost 8, with 20 bases in between. The CDR3 length is 16 residues. The CDR3 DNA is TGTGCCAGTAGTATGAGTTTTCGACAACCACAAGACACCATATATTTT. As protein: CASSMSFRQPQDTIYF.

As for this clone: Other DNA sequences in this sample translate to the same CDR3. The V gene is TRBV7-9, the J gene TRBJ1-4; maybe TRBD1 (5 bases). This CDR3 is built from 13 residues. V was cut by 1 base and J by 8 bases, with 8 bases left in between. Germline-derived CDR1 and CDR2 are SEHNR and FQNEAQ (reference sequence). The CDR3 region is CASSLVAGEKLFF. CDR3 sequence (DNA): TGTGCCAGCAGCTTAGTCGCAGGGGAAAAACTGTTTTTT.

CDR3 sequence reads: CASSRRSSYEQYF. The CDR3 coding sequence is TGTGCCAGCAGCCGACGGAGCTCCTACGAGCAGTACTTC. The rearrangement uses TRBV5-4 and TRBJ2-7; D is unclear. V lost 4 bases and J lost 0, with 8 bases in between. The CDR3 totals 13 residues. Germline V lookup: CDR1 SGHNT, CDR2 YYREEE (reference sequence).

The chain has TRBV20-1 and TRBJ2-7, with 11 nucleotides matching TRBD2. V shed 3 bases and J 4 bases; nucleotides not matched to a gene: 8. This CDR3 has 15 residues. Germline assignment: CDR1 DFQATT and CDR2 SNEGSKA (reference sequence). CDR3 loop: CSASISGRAAYEQYF. The CDR3 DNA sequence: TGCAGTGCTAGTATTAGCGGGAGGGCCGCTTACGAGCAGTACTTC.

The chain has TRBV7-9 and TRBJ2-1, with D unclear. Trimming took 1 base from V and 7 from J, leaving 11 bases between them. Per the germline V gene, CDR1 is SEHNR and CDR2 is FQNEAQ (reference sequence). The CDR3 extends over 14 amino acids. Written as DNA, the CDR3 is TGTGCCAGCAGCTTAGGGTGGAGTTCAAATGAGCAGTTCTTC. This encodes CASSLGWSSNEQFF.

The V call is TRBV11-2, the J call TRBJ2-7, with 7 bases matching TRBD1. In germline, CDR1 is SGHAT, CDR2 FQNNGV. There are 14 residues in the CDR3. V lost 5 bases, J lost 1 base, and 5 bases stayed unmatched. The CDR3 loop reads CASSPTDRSYEQYF. CDR3 nucleotides: TGTGCCAGCAGCCCTACGGACAGGTCCTACGAGCAGTACTTC.

J is TRBJ1-2 and V is TRBV19; D is possibly TRBD1 (6 bases). From germline, CDR1 is LNHDA and CDR2 SQIVND (reference sequence). The CDR3 loop spans 15 amino acids. Trimming cost V 9 bases and J 5 bases, with 22 bases left between them. The CDR3 nucleotides are TGTGCCAGCACCTCCCGGGACAAGTCTCTATATGGCTACACCTTC. It is translated as CASTSRDKSLYGYTF.

CDR3 DNA: TGTGCCAGCAGCCAGAGGACAGGACTATCTAACTATGGCTACACCTTC. Translation: CASSQRTGLSNYGYTF. The V gene is TRBV14, the J gene TRBJ1-2; 7 bases agree with TRBD1. The CDR3 length is 16 residues. CDR1 is SGHDN and CDR2 is FVKESK in the germline V gene. V trimming: 3 bases; J trimming: 0 bases; junction bases outside the gene matches: 7.

The chain carries TRBV3-1 (or the pseudogene TRBV3-2) and TRBJ2-3; unclear D gene. CDR1 and CDR2 from the germline V gene are LGHDT and YNNKEL (reference sequence). The CDR3 is made up of 12 amino acids. V shed 1 base and J shed 6 bases, with 5 bases lying between them. This chain's CDR3 is CASSQVLDTQYF. The CDR3 coding sequence is TGTGCCAGCAGCCAAGTTCTGGATACGCAGTATTTT.

CDR3 DNA: TGTGCCAGCAGTTCCTTACCGCTTCGGCGGGAGAGAAGATACGAGCAGTACTTC. It is translated as CASSSLPLRRERRYEQYF. The gene calls are TRBV28 and TRBJ2-7, with 7 bases lining up with TRBD2. The CDR3 extends over 18 amino acids. Germline CDR1 and CDR2: MDHEN and SYDVKM. With V trimmed by 4 bases and J by 4 bases, 19 bases remained unmatched.

The chain employs TRBV14 and TRBJ1-2, with D hard to call. CDR1 is SGHDN and CDR2 is FVKESK in the germline V gene. The CDR3 covers 17 residues. V was cut by 0 bases and J by 8 bases, with 22 bases left in between. The CDR3 loop is CASSQDLRPGLGGGYTF. CDR3 nucleotides: TGTGCCAGCAGCCAAGATCTAAGACCTGGCTTAGGCGGGGGCTACACCTTC.

This chain uses TRBV5-6 with TRBJ1-1; D is possibly TRBD1 (5 bases). CDR3 length equals 14 residues. Per the germline V gene, CDR1 is SGHDT and CDR2 is YYEEEE. V shed 4 bases and J shed 1 base, with 11 bases lying between them. CDR3 loop: CASSPGGANTEAFF. The CDR3 DNA is TGTGCCAGCAGCCCCGGGGGAGCGAACACTGAAGCTTTCTTT.

This rearrangement joins TRBV6-5 to TRBJ2-7; maybe TRBD1 (6 bases). Trimming took 0 bases from V and 3 from J, leaving 9 bases between them. This CDR3 region has 14 residues. Germline-derived CDR1 and CDR2 are MNHEY and SVGAGI. CDR3 residues: CASSYSFRGYEQYF. The CDR3 nucleotides read TGTGCCAGCAGTTACTCTTTCAGGGGCTACGAGCAGTACTTC.

Note on this clone: The same CDR3 is also encoded by other DNA sequences in this sample. The V call is TRBV28, the J call TRBJ2-7; 10 bases map to TRBD1. The V gene's germline CDR1 is MDHEN and CDR2 SYDVKM. The ends lost 5 bases at V and 1 base at J; junction bases unmatched: 5. This CDR3 comprises 15 residues. The DNA for the CDR3 is TGTGCCAGCAGTCCCCTGGGACAGGGGTCCTACGAGCAGTACTTC. It specifies CASSPLGQGSYEQYF.

This clone was seen more than once but under ten times. The gene calls are TRBV20-1 and TRBJ1-5, with D tentatively TRBD1 (5 bases). Trimming left V 3 bases short and J 7 bases short, with 16 bases between. Germline V gene data show CDR1 as DFQATT and CDR2 as SNEGSKA (reference sequence). The CDR3 is made up of 14 amino acids. The CDR3 sequence is CSASKEGMGQPQHF. CDR3 in DNA: TGCAGTGCTAGTAAGGAGGGGATGGGACAGCCCCAGCATTTT.